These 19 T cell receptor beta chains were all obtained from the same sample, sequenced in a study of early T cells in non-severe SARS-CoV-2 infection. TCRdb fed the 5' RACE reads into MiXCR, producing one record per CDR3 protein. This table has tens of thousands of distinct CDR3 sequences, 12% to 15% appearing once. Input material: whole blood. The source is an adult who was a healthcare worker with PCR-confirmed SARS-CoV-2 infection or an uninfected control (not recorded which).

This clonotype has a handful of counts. In nucleotides, the CDR3 is TGTGCCAGCCTTTCACCGGGGGCCCCAACTAATGAAAAACTGTTTTTT. Translated: CASLSPGAPTNEKLFF. V and J are TRBV18 and TRBJ1-4, with TRBD1 as a possible D gene (6 bases). CDR3 length equals 16 residues. Trimming shortened V by 8 bases and J by 0 bases, and 16 bases separated the two germline ends. CDR1 is KGHSH, CDR2 LQKENI, per germline.

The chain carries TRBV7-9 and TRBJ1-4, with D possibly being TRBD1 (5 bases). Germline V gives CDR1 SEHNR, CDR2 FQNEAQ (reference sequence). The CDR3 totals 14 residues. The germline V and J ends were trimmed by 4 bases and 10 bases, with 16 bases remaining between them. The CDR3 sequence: CASSSQEYERKLFF. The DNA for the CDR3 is TGTGCCAGCAGCTCACAGGAGTACGAACGAAAACTGTTTTTT.

The CDR3 DNA follows: TGTGCCAGCAGCCAAGGACCGGGACAGTACAATGAGCAGTTCTTC. The encoded protein is CASSQGPGQYNEQFF. The chain carries TRBV3-1 and TRBJ2-1, with 7 bases identical to TRBD1. The J segment lost 4 bases and the V segment lost 1 base, leaving 4 bases of the junction unmatched. The length of the CDR3 is 15 residues. Germline V gene data show CDR1 as LGHDT and CDR2 as YNNKEL (reference sequence).

Written as DNA, the CDR3 is TGTGCCACCAGTGACAGGTTGAATGAGCAGTTCTTC. Translation gives CATSDRLNEQFF. This chain joins TRBV24-1 and TRBJ2-1; D uncertain. CDR3 length: 12 amino acids. Germline CDR1 is KGHDR and CDR2 is SFDVKD. The ends were cut back, 4 bases at V and 7 bases at J, with 7 bases in the middle.

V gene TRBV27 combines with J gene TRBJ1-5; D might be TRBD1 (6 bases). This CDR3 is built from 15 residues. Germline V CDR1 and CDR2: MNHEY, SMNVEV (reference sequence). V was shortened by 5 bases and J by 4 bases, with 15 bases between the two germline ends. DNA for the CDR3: TGTGCCAGCAGTCCGAGAACAGGGATGAATCAGCCCCAGCATTTT. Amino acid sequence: CASSPRTGMNQPQHF.

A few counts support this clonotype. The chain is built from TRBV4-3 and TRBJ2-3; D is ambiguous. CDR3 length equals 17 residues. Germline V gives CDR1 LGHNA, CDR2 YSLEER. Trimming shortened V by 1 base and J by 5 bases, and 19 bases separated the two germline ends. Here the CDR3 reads CASSQVKGLSDGDTQYF. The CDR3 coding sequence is TGCGCCAGCAGCCAAGTGAAAGGCCTATCTGACGGAGATACGCAGTATTTT.

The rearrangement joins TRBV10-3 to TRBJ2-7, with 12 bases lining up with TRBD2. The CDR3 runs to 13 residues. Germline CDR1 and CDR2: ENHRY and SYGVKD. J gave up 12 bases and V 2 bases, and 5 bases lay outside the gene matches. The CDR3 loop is CAISEETSGRLYF. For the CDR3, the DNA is TGTGCCATCAGTGAGGAAACTAGCGGGAGGCTGTACTTC.

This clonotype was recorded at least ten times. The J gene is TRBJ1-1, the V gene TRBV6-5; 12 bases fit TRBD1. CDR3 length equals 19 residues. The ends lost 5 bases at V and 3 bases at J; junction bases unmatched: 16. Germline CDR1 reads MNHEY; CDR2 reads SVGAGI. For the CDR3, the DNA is TGTGCCAGCAGTGACGCCACCGGGACAGGGGGCTATACGGACACTGAAGCTTTCTTT. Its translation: CASSDATGTGGYTDTEAFF.

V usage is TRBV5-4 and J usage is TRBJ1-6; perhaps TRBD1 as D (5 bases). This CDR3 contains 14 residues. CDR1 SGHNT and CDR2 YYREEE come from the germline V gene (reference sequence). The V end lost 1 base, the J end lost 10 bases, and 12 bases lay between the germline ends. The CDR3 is CASSLIREESPLHF. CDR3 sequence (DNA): TGTGCCAGCAGCTTGATCAGGGAGGAATCACCCCTCCACTTT.

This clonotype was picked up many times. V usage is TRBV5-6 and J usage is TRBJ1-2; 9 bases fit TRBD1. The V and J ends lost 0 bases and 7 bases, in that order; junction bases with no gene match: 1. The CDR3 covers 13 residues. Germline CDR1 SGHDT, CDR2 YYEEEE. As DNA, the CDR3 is TGTGCCAGCAGCTTGGTACAGGGGGCTGGCTACACCTTC. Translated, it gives CASSLVQGAGYTF.

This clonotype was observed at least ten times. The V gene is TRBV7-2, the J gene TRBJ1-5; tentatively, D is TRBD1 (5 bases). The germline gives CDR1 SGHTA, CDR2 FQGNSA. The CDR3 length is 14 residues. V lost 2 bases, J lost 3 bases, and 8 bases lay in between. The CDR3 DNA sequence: TGTGCCAGCAGCTTAAGACAGTTCAATCAGCCCCAGCATTTT. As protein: CASSLRQFNQPQHF.

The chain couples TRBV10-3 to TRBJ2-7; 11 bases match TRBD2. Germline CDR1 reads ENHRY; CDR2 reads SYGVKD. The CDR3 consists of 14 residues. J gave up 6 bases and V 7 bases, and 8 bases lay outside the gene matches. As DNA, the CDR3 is TGTGCCATCAAGCCCGGACTAGCGGGTAGCGAGCAGTACTTC. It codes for CAIKPGLAGSEQYF.

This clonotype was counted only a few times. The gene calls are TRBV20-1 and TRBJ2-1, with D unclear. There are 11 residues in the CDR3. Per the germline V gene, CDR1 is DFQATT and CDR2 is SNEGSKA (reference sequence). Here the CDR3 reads CSSGDYNEQFF. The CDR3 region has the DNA TGCAGCTCTGGGGACTACAATGAGCAGTTCTTC.

Here the CDR3 reads CASSGLGVVTGELFF. CDR3 bases: TGTGCCAGCAGTGGACTAGGGGTGGTTACCGGGGAGCTGTTTTTT. The chain couples TRBV28 to TRBJ2-2; TRBD2 matches at 7 bases. The CDR3 contains 15 residues. V dropped 5 bases and J dropped 5; count of bases not matched to a gene: 8. Germline values: CDR1 MDHEN, CDR2 SYDVKM. Filled out from reference TRBV28 and TRBJ2-2, the complete variable domain reads DVKVTQSSRYLVKRTGEKVFLECVQDMDHENMFWYRQDPGLGLRLIYFSYDVKMKEKGDIPEGYSVSREKKERFSLILESASTNQTSMYLCASSGLGVVTGELFFGEGSRLTVL.

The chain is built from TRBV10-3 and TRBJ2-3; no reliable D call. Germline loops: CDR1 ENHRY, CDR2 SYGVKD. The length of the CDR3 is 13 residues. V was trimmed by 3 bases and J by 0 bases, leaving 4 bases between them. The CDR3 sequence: CAISDRSTDTQYF. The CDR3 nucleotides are TGTGCCATCAGTGATAGGAGCACAGATACGCAGTATTTT.

CDR3 residues: CASSLDTGTYEQYF. CDR3 DNA sequence: TGTGCCAGCAGCTTGGACACAGGGACCTACGAGCAGTACTTC. V and J are TRBV5-8 and TRBJ2-7, with a tentative D call TRBD1 (6 bases). The germline V and J ends were trimmed by 0 bases and 2 bases, with 9 bases remaining between them. Germline loops: CDR1 SGHTS, CDR2 YDEGEE. The CDR3 has 14 amino acids.

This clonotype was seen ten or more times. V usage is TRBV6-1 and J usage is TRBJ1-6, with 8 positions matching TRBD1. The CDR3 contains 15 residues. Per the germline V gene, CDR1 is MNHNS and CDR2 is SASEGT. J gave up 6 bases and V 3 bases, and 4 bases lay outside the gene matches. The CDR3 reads CASSDAGGTNSPLHF. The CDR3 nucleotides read TGTGCCAGCAGTGACGCAGGGGGCACTAATTCACCCCTCCACTTT.

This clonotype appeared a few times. CDR3 amino acids: CASRAGTGYEQYF. The CDR3 DNA reads as TGTGCCAGCAGGGCCGGGACAGGATACGAGCAGTACTTC. The chain couples TRBV28 to TRBJ2-7; 8 nucleotides align to TRBD1. Germline V gene data show CDR1 as MDHEN and CDR2 as SYDVKM. V trimming: 6 bases; J trimming: 4 bases; junction bases outside the gene matches: 5. The CDR3 is 13 residues long.

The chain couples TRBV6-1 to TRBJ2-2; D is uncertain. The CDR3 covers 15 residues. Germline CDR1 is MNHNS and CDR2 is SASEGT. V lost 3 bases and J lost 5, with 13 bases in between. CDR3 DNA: TGTGCCAGCAGTGAGGAGAAGGGTCGGACCGGGGAGCTGTTTTTT. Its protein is CASSEEKGRTGELFF.